The 14 T cell receptor beta chains in this list originate from one sample, sequenced in a study of blood T cell repertoires in COVID-19. Assay used: immunoSEQ multiplex PCR; TCRdb lists only in-frame clones, some missing. Among about 220,000 clones listed, roughly 82% were seen once. What was sequenced was peripheral blood. These TCRs come from a man aged 50-59 years with active or convalescent COVID-19.

J is TRBJ2-7 and V is TRBV1; the table assigns TRBD2, which was not confirmed against the DNA. TRBV1 is classified as a pseudogene. The CDR3 runs 20 residues. CDR3 sequence: CTSSQDKRTSGGPYSYEQYV. The CDR3 bases are TGCACCAGCAGCCAAGATAAAAGGACTAGCGGGGGGCCGTACTCCTACGAGCAGTACGTC.

This clone was observed once. The CDR3 nucleotides read TGTGCCAGCAGTCTATACTATAGCACAGATACGCAGTATTTT. It specifies CASSLYYSTDTQYF. The rearrangement uses TRBV7-9 and TRBJ2-3; unclear D gene. CDR3 length: 14 amino acids. Trimming took off 6 bases at V and 0 bases at J, with 10 bases between the two ends. Germline-derived CDR1 and CDR2 are SEHNR and FQNEAQ (reference sequence).

The genes are TRBV3-1 (or the pseudogene TRBV3-2) and TRBJ2-7, with D possibly matching TRBD1 (6 bases). The CDR3 is 13 amino acids. Trimming removed 6 bases at V and 1 base at J, with 10 bases between. Per the germline V gene, CDR1 is LGHDT and CDR2 is YNNKEL (reference sequence). The CDR3 loop reads CASSRDTSYEQYF. The CDR3 bases are TGTGCCAGCAGTCGGGACACATCCTACGAGCAGTACTTC.

The V call is TRBV6-2 or TRBV6-3, the J call TRBJ2-2, with D perhaps TRBD1 (5 bases). The germline CDR1 and CDR2 sequences are MNHEY and SVGEGT. This CDR3 has 15 residues. Trimming stripped 5 bases from V and 6 bases from J, with 16 bases between. Here the CDR3 reads CASSRAQGKAGELFF. The CDR3 coding sequence is TGTGCCAGCAGTCGCGCGCAGGGTAAAGCCGGGGAGCTGTTTTTT.

This clone was counted only a few times. J is TRBJ2-3 and V is TRBV10-3; 8 bases align to TRBD2. V trimming: 7 bases; J trimming: 0 bases; junction bases outside the gene matches: 24. CDR3 length: 21 residues. Per germline, CDR1 ENHRY and CDR2 SYGVKD. CDR3 in amino acids: CAITSNPPLLQGGRSTDTQYF. The DNA for the CDR3 is TGTGCCATCACCTCAAACCCCCCCTTGCTACAGGGCGGGAGGAGCACAGATACGCAGTATTTT.

The J gene is TRBJ2-1, the V gene TRBV20-1; 10 bases match TRBD2. This CDR3 is built from 16 residues. The germline gives CDR1 DFQATT, CDR2 SNEGSKA (reference sequence). V was pared by 3 bases and J by 7 bases, with 12 bases of the junction left unmatched. CDR3: CSASWARLAGTNEQFF. CDR3 sequence (DNA): TGCAGTGCTAGTTGGGCGCGACTAGCGGGCACTAATGAGCAGTTCTTC.

This chain joins TRBV19 and TRBJ2-7, with D perhaps TRBD2 (7 bases). The CDR3 contains 15 residues. Germline CDR1 and CDR2: LNHDA and SQIVND (reference sequence). V dropped 3 bases and J dropped 2 bases, with 14 bases sitting between them. The CDR3 bases are TGTGCCAGTAGTATGGGAACGGGGGGCCCCTACGAGCAGTACTTC. Residues: CASSMGTGGPYEQYF.

The V call is TRBV4-1, the J call TRBJ2-3; D might be TRBD1 (5 bases). With 2 bases removed from V and 4 bases from J, the gap between germline ends came to 13 bases. The CDR3 spans 15 residues. CDR1 is MGHRA, CDR2 YSYEKL, per germline. The DNA of the CDR3 is TGCGCCAGCAGCCAACAGGGAACTCTCCCAGATACGCAGTATTTT. It codes for CASSQQGTLPDTQYF.

The chain recombines TRBV3-1 (or the pseudogene TRBV3-2) with TRBJ2-1; D call uncertain. The CDR3 is 14 residues long. Trimming shortened V by 2 bases and J by 2 bases, and 7 bases separated the two germline ends. Germline CDR1 reads LGHDT; CDR2 reads YNNKEL (reference sequence). The CDR3 DNA sequence: TGTGCCAGCAGCCAACAAACTACCTACAATGAGCAGTTCTTC. Translated: CASSQQTTYNEQFF.

The rearrangement uses TRBV14 and TRBJ2-7; weak D call: TRBD2 (6 bases). V dropped 4 bases and J dropped 0 bases, with 10 bases sitting between them. Looked up from germline, CDR1 is SGHDN and CDR2 is FVKESK. The length of the CDR3 is 14 residues. The CDR3 loop reads CASSPAGNSYEQYF. In DNA, the CDR3 is TGTGCCAGCAGCCCTGCGGGGAACTCCTACGAGCAGTACTTC.

The chain is built from TRBV6-2 or TRBV6-3 and TRBJ1-4; 7 nucleotides agree with TRBD1. Germline lookup yields CDR1 MNHEY and CDR2 SVGEGT. The CDR3 is 15 amino acids. V gave up 4 bases and J gave up 10 bases; unmatched junction bases: 12. The CDR3 DNA sequence: TGTGCCAGCAGTTTCTTCCCAGGGGGGATTGGAAAACTGTTTTTT. The encoded protein is CASSFFPGGIGKLFF.

This rearrangement joins TRBV27 to TRBJ2-1; the match to TRBD2 covers 7 bases. This CDR3 has 14 amino acids. The ends lost 8 bases at V and 7 bases at J; junction bases unmatched: 11. The germline V gene has CDR1 MNHEY and CDR2 SMNVEV (reference sequence). The CDR3 DNA follows: TGTGCCAGCCACACCGCGGACGGGGGGAATGAGCAGTTCTTC. This sequence encodes CASHTADGGNEQFF.

This clone is a singleton in its sample. V is TRBV20-1 and J is TRBJ2-4; tentative D call: TRBD2 (5 bases). Germline V gene lookup returns CDR1 DFQATT and CDR2 SNEGSKA (reference sequence). The V end was cut by 6 bases, the J end by 13 bases, with 16 bases between. The CDR3 runs 11 residues. Written as DNA, the CDR3 is TGCAGTGCAATACGGACTCAAGGCCAGTACTTC. This translates into CSAIRTQGQYF.

The chain uses TRBV5-4 and TRBJ2-7; 10 bases are shared with TRBD1. Per the germline V gene, CDR1 is SGHNT and CDR2 is YYREEE (reference sequence). Unmatched junction bases numbered 7, after V lost 4 bases and J lost 3 bases. This CDR3 spans 15 amino acids. The CDR3 nucleotides are TGTGCCAGCAGCAATTCCAGGACAGGGGGCTACGAGCAGTACTTC. Translating gives CASSNSRTGGYEQYF.